This T cell receptor (beta chain) was documented in a study of blood T cell repertoires in COVID-19. Study in general: Among Cohort 3 donors, those recovered had two negative PCRs, clearance, or symptom resolution. Acute and convalescent COVID-19 specimens originated in the United States, Italy and Spain.

Per the study methods: Estimation of nucleated cell counts was performed using reference gene primer amplification. Repertoires were generated with immunoSEQ multiplex PCR, while TCRdb's copy carries only in-frame clones and drops some. V and J calls plus clone size are reproduced from that table; the DNA served to infer D and trimming. This table holds roughly 210,000 clones, over 75% found once. The age range of participants was about 18 to 89 years, with residence in approximately 25 US areas. Trimming pared 1 base from V and 5 bases from J, leaving 18 bases between. This CDR3 has 16 amino acids. Germline V lookup: CDR1 SGHRS, CDR2 YFSETQ.

This clonotype was obtained from a man aged 30-40 years in a cohort exposed to, infected with or recovered from COVID-19 (not recorded which). This rearrangement joins TRBV5-1 to TRBJ1-1; D ambiguous. The specimen sequenced was PBMCs or T cells enriched from blood (not recorded which). As DNA, the CDR3 is TGCGCCAGCAGCTTGAAGTCTCCAGGAAGAGGGACTGAAGCTTTCTTT. Translated, it gives CASSLKSPGRGTEAFF.